This T cell receptor (beta chain) came from a study of Ad26.COV2.S vaccination and SARS-CoV-2 variants (dated by TCRdb to about 2021). The study in broad terms: Donors in the vaccine arm were drawn from COV1001, a phase I-IIa trial of Ad26.COV2.S in healthy adults that was multicentre, randomized, double-blind and placebo-controlled. Ad26.COV2.S was given intramuscularly at 5x10^10 or 1x10^11 viral particles, as a single shot or as two shots 56 days apart. Sequencing of the TCRbeta repertoire served to evaluate the specificity and breadth of SARS-CoV-2-reactive T cell receptors following Ad26.COV2.S vaccination. The TCR-sequenced set comprised approximately 32 samples: around 20 Ad26.COV2.S vaccine recipients, 5 placebo recipients and 8 SARS-CoV-2 convalescent individuals. Trial participants were randomized into five groups of five: low-dose or high-dose Ad26.COV2.S given once or twice, or placebo on both occasions. Blinding of investigators to trial group allocation was maintained during experiments and outcome assessment.

From the cysteine through the phenylalanine, the CDR3 covers 14 amino acids. The CDR3 DNA has 42 bases and is translated from base 1. V and J lose 4 bases and 0 bases, and a span of 9 bases separates them. The germline V gene yields SGHDT for CDR1 and YYEEEE for CDR2. Sample treatment or condition, as interpreted from the label and publication: roughly 20 received Ad26.COV2.S at low or high dose, single or two shots; several received placebo; per-sample allocation not given. For vaccine and placebo recipients, repertoires were sequenced using samples collected on day 63 after the first injection. In Cohort 1b, around 25 adults aged 18-55 years were enrolled at a single site in Boston, USA, between 29 July and 7 August 2020. Ad26.COV2.S consisted of a replication-incompetent adenovirus type 26 vector by which a prefusion-stabilized SARS-CoV-2 spike protein from the original Wuhan strain was expressed.

Study-wide findings and limitations: The study lacked the statistical power to compare responses across vaccine doses or regimens. According to the authors, total T cell responses may have been underestimated by the TCR breadth and depth analyses. Spike-specific TCR breadth was higher in Ad26.COV2.S recipients than in placebo recipients (P = 0.0014). After vaccination, substantial breadth of spike-specific CD8+ and CD4+ T cell responses was reported. Comparable non-spike TCR breadth was observed between vaccine and placebo recipients, consistent with only spike being contained in the vaccine.

To note about this clone: Its recognized antigen is unknown. No much larger clone exists at a distance of one base, and base qualities are not known.

TCRbeta CDR3 regions were sequenced with the immunoSEQ Assay. After extraction, genomic DNA underwent amplification by bias-controlled multiplex PCR, followed by high-throughput sequencing. The study's own analysis went as follows. To quantify the absolute abundance of every unique TCRbeta CDR3 region, sequences were collapsed and filtered. T cell fraction was estimated by normalization of TCRbeta template counts to usable DNA, with usable DNA being measured through amplification of reference genes present in all nucleated cells. Repertoire TCRs were annotated as SARS-CoV-2-specific when V gene, CDR3 amino acid sequence and J gene were exactly matched to a known reactive TCR set. The reference SARS-CoV-2 TCR set was obtained from MIRA and was filtered for enrichment in COVID-19-positive ImmuneCODE repertoires, whereby public or cross-reactive TCRs were removed. Using the MIRA antigens, annotated TCRs were further analysed by specific ORF or by position within an ORF. Breadth was defined as annotated unique rearrangements over total unique productive rearrangements; depth was the summed frequency of those rearrangements. Two-sided Wilcoxon rank-sum tests were used to compare TCR breadth between groups. TCRdb took over this immuneACCESS table, retaining in-frame rearrangements with V and J assigned. Such tables are incomplete; in checked studies, under half of the missing clones stem from an unresolved V gene, and the remainder is unexplained. From that table come the V and J calls and clone size; the DNA was used to work out D and trimming. Here the sample has about 380,000 clones; approximately 83% occur a single time. The ten top clones hold approximately 7.8% of the sample.

The sequence came from a person aged 18-60 years who received the Ad26.COV2.S COVID-19 vaccine or a placebo. The input for sequencing was peripheral blood, taken in a trial of Ad26.COV2.S vaccine versus placebo. The V and J genes are TRBV5-6 and TRBJ2-3, and TRBD2 may be the D gene, going by 6 matching bases. The encoded CDR3 is CASSAGLSTDTQYF. The base sequence is TGTGCCAGCAGCGCGGGACTCAGCACAGATACGCAGTATTTT.